Below, 30 T cell receptor beta chains from the same sample are listed, as sequenced in a study of blood T cell repertoires in COVID-19. Some clones are missing from TCRdb's copy, which holds only in-frame ones; the method was immunoSEQ multiplex PCR. Here the sample spans roughly 75,000 clones, about 90% being singletons. Sequencing input: peripheral blood. The source is a man older than 75 in a cohort sampled during active COVID-19.

The chain has TRBV11-2 and TRBJ2-7; unclear D gene. Looked up from germline, CDR1 is SGHAT and CDR2 is FQNNGV. The CDR3 has 11 amino acids. V lost 8 bases and J 1 base, leaving 6 bases between the germline ends. As DNA, the CDR3 is TGTGCCAGCCACAATTCCTACGAGCAGTACTTC. Translated, it gives CASHNSYEQYF.

The V and J genes are TRBV6-5 and TRBJ2-5; TRBD1 agrees at 8 bases. The CDR3 consists of 14 residues. Germline V lookup: CDR1 MNHEY, CDR2 SVGAGI. V gave up 6 bases and J gave up 1 base; unmatched junction bases: 4. CDR3 protein: CASRRGQAQETQYF. The CDR3 coding sequence is TGTGCCAGCAGAAGGGGACAGGCCCAAGAGACCCAGTACTTC.

The table lists this clone with a few counts. This chain uses TRBV5-1 with TRBJ2-2; 7 bases map to TRBD1. The length of the CDR3 is 15 residues. CDR1 is SGHRS and CDR2 is YFSETQ in the germline V gene. V lost 5 bases to trimming and J lost 1 base; unmatched junction nucleotides: 5. The CDR3: CASRSGTVNTGELFF. Here the CDR3 DNA reads TGCGCCAGCAGGTCCGGGACAGTGAACACCGGGGAGCTGTTTTTT. The full variable domain, its missing parts supplied by reference TRBV5-1 and TRBJ2-2, is KAGVTQTPRYLIKTRGQQVTLSCSPISGHRSVSWYQQTPGQGLQFLFEYFSETQRNKGNFPGRFSGRQFSNSRSEMNVSTLELGDSALYLCASRSGTVNTGELFFGEGSRLTVL.

This chain links TRBV7-2 with TRBJ2-7; weak D call: TRBD2 (6 bases). The germline CDR1 and CDR2 sequences are SGHTA and FQGNSA. V lost 2 bases, J lost 2 bases, and 10 bases lay in between. CDR3 size: 14 residues. CDR3 residues: CASSLLSGTYEQYF. The CDR3 DNA follows: TGTGCCAGCAGCTTACTTAGCGGAACCTACGAGCAGTACTTC.

The chain has TRBV6-5 and TRBJ1-4; perhaps TRBD1 as D (6 bases). This CDR3 contains 13 residues. With 5 bases removed from V and 4 bases from J, the gap between germline ends came to 8 bases. Germline CDR1 reads MNHEY; CDR2 reads SVGAGI. This CDR3 is CASSRTVNEKLFF. Here the CDR3 DNA reads TGTGCCAGCAGTCGGACAGTTAATGAAAAACTGTTTTTT.

V usage is TRBV29-1 and J usage is TRBJ2-1, with 7 bases identical to TRBD2. Germline assignment: CDR1 SQVTM and CDR2 ANQGSEA. J gave up 0 bases and V 6 bases, and 5 bases lay outside the gene matches. The CDR3 totals 14 residues. The CDR3 DNA reads as TGCAGCGTCTTGACTAGCCCCTCCTACAATGAGCAGTTCTTC. This encodes CSVLTSPSYNEQFF.

The genes are TRBV6-5 and TRBJ2-7; D uncertain. The V end was cut by 0 bases, the J end by 2 bases, with 5 bases between. CDR3 length: 13 amino acids. Germline V gene data show CDR1 as MNHEY and CDR2 as SVGAGI. The CDR3 bases are TGTGCCAGCAGTTACTCTCCCACCTACGAGCAGTACTTC. Its translation is CASSYSPTYEQYF.

There are a few counts of this clone. The V call is TRBV19, the J call TRBJ1-1, with 11 bases identical to TRBD1. The V gene's germline CDR1 is LNHDA and CDR2 SQIVND (reference sequence). This CDR3 contains 15 residues. Trimming cost V 7 bases and J 0 bases; bases outside gene matches: 4. In DNA, the CDR3 is TGTGCCAGTAACCCGGACAGGGGGCTGAACACTGAAGCTTTCTTT. This encodes CASNPDRGLNTEAFF. The variable domain in full, completed from reference TRBV19 and TRBJ1-1, reads DGGITQSPKYLFRKEGQNVTLSCEQNLNHDAMYWYRQDPGQGLRLIYYSQIVNDFQKGDIAEGYSVSREKKESFPLTVTSAQKNPTAFYLCASNPDRGLNTEAFFGQGTRLTVV.

The chain has TRBV19 and TRBJ2-1, with 9 bases lining up with TRBD1. Germline loops: CDR1 LNHDA, CDR2 SQIVND (reference sequence). Trimming took 1 base from V and 3 from J; bases not matched to a gene: 1. The CDR3 is made up of 15 amino acids. Written as DNA, the CDR3 is TGTGCCAGTAGTATAGGGGACAGGGACTACAATGAGCAGTTCTTC. Its protein is CASSIGDRDYNEQFF.

The rearrangement uses TRBV6-1 and TRBJ1-5; 8 bases map to TRBD1. Germline V gene sequence: CDR1 MNHNS, CDR2 SASEGT. The CDR3 is made up of 16 amino acids. Trimming at V came to 4 bases and at J to 2 bases, leaving 7 bases not matched to a gene. The CDR3 DNA reads TGTGCCAGCAGTGGCGAGGGACAGGTGGGCAATCAGCCCCAGCATTTT. This gives the protein CASSGEGQVGNQPQHF.

This chain uses TRBV19 with TRBJ2-3; tentative D call: TRBD2 (6 bases). V lost 3 bases and J lost 4, with 14 bases in between. Germline V lookup: CDR1 LNHDA, CDR2 SQIVND (reference sequence). The CDR3 is 15 amino acids. As DNA, the CDR3 is TGTGCCAGTAGTATTAGCGGTGGGATAGCAGATACGCAGTATTTT. Its translation: CASSISGGIADTQYF.

The chain carries TRBV7-2 and TRBJ2-5; 8 bases agree with TRBD1. CDR3 length: 15 amino acids. Germline values: CDR1 SGHTA, CDR2 FQGNSA. J gave up 2 bases and V 1 base, and 3 bases lay outside the gene matches. CDR3 bases: TGTGCCAGCAGCTTAGGGGGGACAGGACAAGAGACCCAGTACTTC. Residues: CASSLGGTGQETQYF. Using reference TRBV7-2 and TRBJ2-5 for the parts outside the CDR3, the full variable domain is GAGVSQSPSNKVTEKGKDVELRCDPISGHTALYWYRQSLGQGLEFLIYFQGNSAPDKSGLPSDRFSAERTGGSVSTLTIQRTQQEDSAVYLCASSLGGTGQETQYFGPGTRLLVL.

This rearrangement joins TRBV5-1 to TRBJ2-1, with TRBD1 matching over 7 bases. This CDR3 comprises 15 residues. Germline V gene lookup returns CDR1 SGHRS and CDR2 YFSETQ. V lost 2 bases, J lost 10 bases, and 12 bases stayed unmatched. The chain's CDR3 is CASSLTGDLGEEQFF. In DNA form, the CDR3 reads TGCGCCAGCAGCTTAACAGGGGATTTAGGGGAGGAGCAGTTCTTC.

V is TRBV7-9 and J is TRBJ2-5; D unresolved. The V end was cut by 3 bases, the J end by 1 base, with 6 bases between. Per germline, CDR1 SEHNR and CDR2 FQNEAQ (reference sequence). The CDR3 sequence is 13 residues long. The CDR3 bases are TGTGCCAGCAGCTTCTCCAGCCAAGAGACCCAGTACTTC. Translating it yields CASSFSSQETQYF. The full variable domain, completed using reference TRBV7-9 and TRBJ2-5, is DTGVSQNPRHKITKRGQNVTFRCDPISEHNRLYWYRQTLGQGPEFLTYFQNEAQLEKSRLLSDRFSAERPKGSFSTLEIQRTEQGDSAMYLCASSFSSQETQYFGPGTRLLVL.

This clone showed up just once. The gene calls are TRBV7-2 and TRBJ2-2; 7 bases are a match to TRBD1. This CDR3 comprises 16 residues. V shed 5 bases and J 6 bases; nucleotides not matched to a gene: 12. Germline CDR1 SGHTA, CDR2 FQGNSA. The CDR3 bases are TGTGCCAGCAGCCAACGAGCAGGGGGTTATTCCGGGGAGCTGTTTTTT. Its translation is CASSQRAGGYSGELFF. The whole variable domain, remainder taken from reference TRBV7-2 and TRBJ2-2, is GAGVSQSPSNKVTEKGKDVELRCDPISGHTALYWYRQSLGQGLEFLIYFQGNSAPDKSGLPSDRFSAERTGGSVSTLTIQRTQQEDSAVYLCASSQRAGGYSGELFFGEGSRLTVL.

This chain connects TRBV5-1 to TRBJ2-2, with D maybe TRBD1 (6 bases). Trimming removed 0 bases from V and 5 bases from J, with 11 bases in between. This CDR3 spans 15 amino acids. Germline V gene sequence: CDR1 SGHRS, CDR2 YFSETQ. As DNA, the CDR3 is TGCGCCAGCAGCTTGGGGGGGCGCGGGACCGGGGAGCTGTTTTTT. This encodes CASSLGGRGTGELFF.

V is TRBV14 and J is TRBJ2-3, with a tentative D call TRBD2 (6 bases). This CDR3 is built from 15 residues. CDR1 is SGHDN, CDR2 FVKESK, per germline. Trimming took off 4 bases at V and 0 bases at J, with 11 bases between the two ends. CDR3 DNA: TGTGCCAGCAGCCGTAGCGGTTCTAGCACAGATACGCAGTATTTT. Protein product: CASSRSGSSTDTQYF.

The V gene is TRBV10-3, the J gene TRBJ2-3; 11 positions match TRBD2. CDR3 length: 19 residues. The V gene end was trimmed by 7 bases and the J gene end by 0 bases; junction bases not matched to a gene: 15. In germline, CDR1 is ENHRY, CDR2 SYGVKD. The CDR3 DNA is TGTGCCATCAAGGGCGTAGCGGGAGGGTTGTATTCTAGCACAGATACGCAGTATTTT. Translated: CAIKGVAGGLYSSTDTQYF.

This clone occurred once. The genes are TRBV19 and TRBJ1-2; TRBD1 aligns across 7 bases. V gave up 3 bases and J gave up 4 bases; unmatched junction bases: 2. The CDR3 contains 13 residues. The germline CDR1 and CDR2 sequences are LNHDA and SQIVND (reference sequence). The CDR3 DNA sequence: TGTGCCAGTAGTATCGACAGGGCCTATGGCTACACCTTC. Amino acids: CASSIDRAYGYTF.

This rearrangement joins TRBV15 to TRBJ2-5, with D perhaps matching TRBD2 (5 bases). Germline CDR1 and CDR2: LNHNV and YYDKDF (reference sequence). The CDR3 is made up of 15 amino acids. With 5 bases removed from V and 4 bases from J, the gap between germline ends came to 17 bases. In nucleotides, the CDR3 is TGTGCCACCAGCCCCCGGGGTAGGGATCGAGAGACCCAGTACTTC. It is translated as CATSPRGRDRETQYF.

This chain links TRBV5-4 with TRBJ1-4; 10 bases map to TRBD1. The CDR3 extends over 15 amino acids. V lost 4 bases, J lost 6 bases, and 6 bases stayed unmatched. Per the germline V gene, CDR1 is SGHNT and CDR2 is YYREEE (reference sequence). CDR3 loop: CASSRRTGGDEKLFF. The CDR3 coding sequence is TGTGCCAGCAGCCGTAGGACAGGGGGAGATGAAAAACTGTTTTTT.

To note about this clone: A read error may account for a junction end that differs from germline. V is TRBV3-1 (or the pseudogene TRBV3-2) and J is TRBJ1-6; TRBD1 might be the D (6 bases). The CDR3 length is 18 residues. In germline, CDR1 is LGHDT, CDR2 YNNKEL (reference sequence). CDR3 nucleotides: TGTGCCAGCAGCCAAGCGGGCAGGGGAATCGTCTATCATTCACCCCTCCACTTT. Translation gives CASSQAGRGIVYHSPLHF.

The genes are TRBV9 and TRBJ1-1; TRBD1 might be the D (6 bases). Germline V gene lookup returns CDR1 SGDLS and CDR2 YYNGEE. This CDR3 region has 15 residues. V lost 0 bases, J lost 5 bases, and 14 bases lay in between. In DNA, the CDR3 is TGTGCCAGCAGCGTAGCCGGGGGGCCAGGGACTGAAGCTTTCTTT. It yields the protein CASSVAGGPGTEAFF.

This clone was counted once. The chain recombines TRBV11-2 with TRBJ1-4; D is unclear. Between the trimmed V and J ends, which lost 1 base and 4 bases, there was a span of 16 bases. CDR3 length: 17 residues. The germline CDR1 and CDR2 sequences are SGHAT and FQNNGV. The CDR3 DNA is TGTGCCAGCAGCTTAGGGGGTCGGGCAGGACTTAATGAAAAACTGTTTTTT. Its translation is CASSLGGRAGLNEKLFF.

The rearrangement uses TRBV5-6 and TRBJ1-2; 7 nucleotides line up with TRBD1. Germline-derived CDR1 and CDR2 are SGHDT and YYEEEE. Trimming at V came to 5 bases and at J to 4 bases, leaving 11 bases not matched to a gene. CDR3 length equals 15 residues. The CDR3 DNA is TGTGCCAGCAGAATGACCCGGGCAGGGGGCTATGGCTACACCTTC. Encoded protein: CASRMTRAGGYGYTF.

The CDR3 here is CASSRQALAGSTDTQYF. For the CDR3, the DNA is TGCGCCAGCAGCCGCCAAGCGCTAGCGGGGAGCACAGATACGCAGTATTTT. The genes are TRBV4-1 and TRBJ2-3; 9 positions agree with TRBD2. Germline CDR1 MGHRA, CDR2 YSYEKL. V gave up 4 bases and J gave up 0 bases; unmatched junction bases: 8. The CDR3 length is 17 residues.

The genes are TRBV2 and TRBJ2-5; no reliable D call. CDR1 is SNHLY and CDR2 is FYNNEI in the germline V gene. Trimming removed 4 bases at V and 0 bases at J, with 6 bases between. CDR3 length: 13 residues. The CDR3 sequence is CASSVYYQETQYF. CDR3 in DNA: TGTGCCAGCAGTGTTTACTACCAAGAGACCCAGTACTTC.

The rearrangement joins TRBV19 to TRBJ1-2; 7 positions agree with TRBD1. The CDR3 contains 12 residues. Germline CDR1 is LNHDA and CDR2 is SQIVND (reference sequence). V was pared by 6 bases and J by 7 bases, with 5 bases of the junction left unmatched. CDR3 region: CASRDRVSGYTF. CDR3 DNA: TGTGCCAGTAGAGACAGGGTTAGTGGCTACACCTTC.

V and J are TRBV9 and TRBJ2-1; possibly TRBD2 for D (5 bases). Trimming took 2 bases from V and 6 from J, leaving 15 bases between them. The CDR3 contains 15 residues. Germline V lookup: CDR1 SGDLS, CDR2 YYNGEE. Here the CDR3 reads CASSVGLLSGNEQFF. The CDR3 DNA is TGTGCCAGCAGCGTCGGACTCCTCTCCGGCAATGAGCAGTTCTTC.

The rearrangement joins TRBV5-1 to TRBJ1-2; 9 bases align to TRBD1. With V trimmed by 5 bases and J by 7 bases, 9 bases remained unmatched. This CDR3 is 14 amino acids long. Germline V gene lookup returns CDR1 SGHRS and CDR2 YFSETQ. The CDR3 loop reads CASRPGTGIGGYTF. For the CDR3, the DNA is TGCGCCAGCAGACCCGGGACAGGGATAGGTGGCTACACCTTC.